A selection of T cell receptor beta chains follows, all from one sample in a study of T-cell memory formation after mild COVID-19. TCRdb recomputed calls from the 5' RACE reads with MiXCR, one row per CDR3 protein. The table has around 510,000 distinct CDR3 sequences, about a fifth seen once; the top ten hold around 8.4%. Sequencing was done on a sample of PBMCs or a T cell subset sorted from them (not recorded which). These receptor sequences come from an adult woman who had mild COVID-19 (a few samples of this study predate the infection). Cell type and time point are not known. Both conserved end residues are part of each CDR3. D genes are given only for firm matches. Clone size is shown for a subset of rows, as once, few, many or a class of expanded clone.

CDR3 protein	CDR3 DNA	J gene	D gene	V gene	clone size	CDR3 length
CASSQARSGYTF	TGTGCCAGCAGCCAAGCCAGGTCTGGCTACACCTTC	TRBJ1-2	-	TRBV3-1	few	12
CASSFDGQGFTDTQYF	TGCGCCAGCAGCTTCGACGGACAGGGCTTCACAGATACGCAGTATTTT	TRBJ2-3	TRBD1	TRBV5-1	many	16
CSARVQPGNTIYF	TGCAGTGCTAGGGTACAGCCTGGAAACACCATATATTTT	TRBJ1-3	-	TRBV20-1	-	13
CASSFGMAGEGDTQYF	TGCGCCAGCAGCTTCGGAATGGCAGGGGAGGGGGATACGCAGTATTTT	TRBJ2-3	-	TRBV5-1	-	16
CASSLGWDRGPGNTIYF	TGCGCCAGCAGCCTAGGTTGGGACAGGGGGCCTGGAAACACCATATATTTT	TRBJ1-3	TRBD1	TRBV4-1	-	17
CASSLLQLTDTQYF	TGTGCCAGCAGCCTCCTACAACTCACAGATACGCAGTATTTT	TRBJ2-3	-	TRBV7-3	-	14
CSAHRLNYGYTF	TGCAGTGCACACAGACTTAACTATGGCTACACCTTC	TRBJ1-2	-	TRBV20-1	few	12
CASGSSGQGHDTQYF	TGTGCCAGCGGCAGCAGTGGCCAGGGCCATGATACGCAGTATTTT	TRBJ2-3	-	TRBV7-9	few	15
CASSQDWRDEQFF	TGCGCCAGCAGCCAAGATTGGAGGGATGAGCAGTTCTTC	TRBJ2-1	-	TRBV4-1	-	13
CSARKLAGNEQLF	TGCAGTGCTAGGAAACTAGCGGGGAATGAGCAGTTATTC	TRBJ2-1	TRBD2	TRBV20-1	-	13
CASSSPAGGHEQYF	TGTGCCAGCTCATCCCCGGCAGGCGGGCACGAGCAGTACTTC	TRBJ2-7	-	TRBV18	-	14
CASSLRQSNYGYTF	TGTGCCAGCAGTTTACGGCAGTCTAACTATGGCTACACCTTC	TRBJ1-2	-	TRBV12-3/TRBV12-4	many	14
CASSVSDGTGNYEQYF	TGTGCCAGCAGCGTTTCCGACGGGACAGGGAATTACGAGCAGTACTTC	TRBJ2-7	TRBD1	TRBV9	-	16
CASSLAGGMGTDTQYF	TGTGCCAGCAGCTTAGCGGGAGGGATGGGCACAGATACGCAGTATTTT	TRBJ2-3	TRBD2	TRBV7-2	many	16
CASTETGPLGNSPLHF	TGTGCCAGCACCGAAACCGGGCCCCTAGGGAATTCACCCCTCCACTTT	TRBJ1-6	-	TRBV7-9	-	16
CASSPQGGGLGEQYF	TGTGCCAGCAGCCCACAAGGGGGAGGGTTGGGCGAGCAGTACTTC	TRBJ2-7	-	TRBV12-3/TRBV12-4	-	15
CASSFLTGGFIGELFF	TGCGCCAGCAGCTTCCTGACAGGGGGTTTTATCGGGGAGCTGTTTTTT	TRBJ2-2	TRBD1	TRBV5-1	-	16
CASSLWDRELQDTQYF	TGTGCCAGCAGCTTGTGGGACAGGGAACTTCAAGATACGCAGTATTTT	TRBJ2-3	TRBD1	TRBV7-9	-	16
CASSPPARASGNTIYF	TGTGCCAGCTCACCACCCGCCAGGGCTTCTGGAAACACCATATATTTT	TRBJ1-3	-	TRBV18	few	16
CASSPLSAGDTQYF	TGTGCCAGCTCACCGCTCAGTGCAGGGGATACGCAGTATTTT	TRBJ2-3	-	TRBV18	-	14
CSASASGGGNTQYF	TGCAGTGCTAGCGCTAGCGGGGGAGGAAATACGCAGTATTTT	TRBJ2-3	TRBD2	TRBV20-1	few	14
CATEPWDFSEQFF	TGTGCCACTGAGCCTTGGGATTTCAGTGAGCAGTTCTTC	TRBJ2-1	-	TRBV24-1	few	13
CASSPDTTGANVLTF	TGTGCCAGCAGCCCTGACACCACTGGGGCCAACGTCCTGACTTTC	TRBJ2-6	-	TRBV7-6	many	15
CSAVQGNEQFF	TGCAGCGCCGTACAGGGGAATGAGCAGTTCTTC	TRBJ2-1	TRBD1	TRBV29-1	-	11
CASSLGTGAYAFF	TGTGCCAGCAGCCTAGGGACAGGGGCATACGCTTTCTTT	TRBJ1-1	TRBD1	TRBV5-6	-	13
CASSPGGGTTDTQYF	TGTGCCAGCAGCCCCGGCGGGGGGACCACAGATACGCAGTATTTT	TRBJ2-3	TRBD2	TRBV9	-	15
CASSLSGQGNQPQHF	TGCGCCAGCAGTTTGTCGGGACAGGGCAATCAGCCCCAGCATTTT	TRBJ1-5	TRBD1	TRBV5-1	many	15
CSARVGSDSYEQYF	TGCAGTGCTAGAGTCGGCTCCGACTCCTACGAGCAGTACTTC	TRBJ2-7	-	TRBV20-1	-	14
CASRTGERGNNEQFF	TGCGCCAGCAGGACGGGGGAGCGGGGGAACAATGAGCAGTTCTTC	TRBJ2-1	TRBD2	TRBV4-1	few	15
CASHDRWAIQYF	TGTGCCAGCCACGACCGATGGGCTATTCAGTACTTC	TRBJ2-4	-	TRBV5-6	-	12
CASSAPGYRGNEQFF	TGTGCCAGCAGCGCACCTGGTTACAGGGGGAATGAGCAGTTCTTC	TRBJ2-1	TRBD1	TRBV5-4	many	15
CASNGGYNEQFF	TGTGCCAGCAACGGGGGGTACAATGAGCAGTTCTTC	TRBJ2-1	TRBD2	TRBV12-3/TRBV12-4	-	12
CASSLVGEVGETQYF	TGTGCCAGCAGCCTGGTGGGGGAAGTGGGAGAGACCCAGTACTTC	TRBJ2-5	-	TRBV5-6	few	15
CASSVLSRGASNEQFF	TGCGCCAGCAGCGTCCTCTCTAGGGGGGCGAGCAATGAGCAGTTCTTC	TRBJ2-1	-	TRBV5-1	-	16
CATRGTGVTGELFF	TGTGCCACCCGAGGGACAGGGGTCACCGGGGAGCTGTTTTTT	TRBJ2-2	TRBD1	TRBV24-1	-	14
CASSLFTHEQYF	TGTGCCAGCAGTCTTTTCACACACGAGCAGTACTTC	TRBJ2-7	-	TRBV12-3/TRBV12-4	many	12
CASSLAGPETQYF	TGTGCCAGCAGCTTAGCGGGACCAGAGACCCAGTACTTC	TRBJ2-5	-	TRBV7-6	many	13
CASSPPTGRYGYTF	TGTGCCAGTAGTCCCCCGACGGGGCGCTATGGCTACACCTTC	TRBJ1-2	-	TRBV19	-	14
CSVERWGGVNEQFF	TGCAGCGTTGAACGGTGGGGTGGGGTGAATGAGCAGTTCTTC	TRBJ2-1	-	TRBV29-1	few	14
CSVEGPGPNQPQHF	TGCAGCGTTGAAGGTCCAGGGCCTAATCAGCCCCAGCATTTT	TRBJ1-5	-	TRBV29-1	-	14
CASSPGSPYEQYF	TGTGCCAGCTCACCGGGCAGCCCCTACGAGCAGTACTTC	TRBJ2-7	-	TRBV18	many	13
CASSLLASGRAFPSGEQFF	TGTGCCAGCAGCTTATTGGCTAGCGGGAGGGCCTTTCCTTCTGGTGAGCAGTTCTTC	TRBJ2-1	TRBD2	TRBV7-2	many	19
CSVETLGSEAFF	TGCAGCGTTGAGACACTGGGGTCTGAAGCTTTCTTT	TRBJ1-1	-	TRBV29-1	-	12
CASSARLAGVETQYF	TGTGCCAGTAGTGCACGACTAGCGGGAGTTGAGACCCAGTACTTC	TRBJ2-5	TRBD2	TRBV19	few	15
CSARDTAMSREQFF	TGCAGTGCTAGAGATACGGCGATGTCCAGGGAGCAGTTCTTC	TRBJ2-1	-	TRBV20-1	-	14
CASSHGDRGSNQPQHF	TGTGCCAGCAGCCACGGGGACAGGGGATCAAATCAGCCCCAGCATTTT	TRBJ1-5	TRBD1	TRBV7-9	-	16
CASKGSTDTQYF	TGTGCCAGCAAGGGCAGCACAGATACGCAGTATTTT	TRBJ2-3	-	TRBV6-6	-	12